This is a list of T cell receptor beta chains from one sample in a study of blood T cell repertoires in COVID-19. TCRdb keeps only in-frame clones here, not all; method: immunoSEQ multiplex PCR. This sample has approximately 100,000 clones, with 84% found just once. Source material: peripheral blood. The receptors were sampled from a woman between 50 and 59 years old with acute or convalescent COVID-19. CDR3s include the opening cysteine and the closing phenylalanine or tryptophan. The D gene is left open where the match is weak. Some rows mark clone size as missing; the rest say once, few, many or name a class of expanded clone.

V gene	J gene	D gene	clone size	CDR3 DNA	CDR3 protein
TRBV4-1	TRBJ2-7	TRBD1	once	TGCGCCAGCAGCCAAGAGAGGAACCGGGGGACAGGGGTCTCCGAGCAGTACTTC	CASSQERNRGTGVSEQYF
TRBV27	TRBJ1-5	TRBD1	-	TGTGCCAGCAGGTCCACCTTCGACAGGGATGATCAGCCCCAGCATTTT	CASRSTFDRDDQPQHF
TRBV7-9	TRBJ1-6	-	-	TGTGCCAGCAGCTCATGGGGGGGTGATACATCCCTCCACTTT	CASSSWGGDTSLHF
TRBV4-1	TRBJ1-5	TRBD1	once	TGCGCCAGCAGCCAAGACACAGGGGTAGGACAGCCCCAGCATTTT	CASSQDTGVGQPQHF
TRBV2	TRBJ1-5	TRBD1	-	TGTGCCAGCAGGGCCCTAGGGGGCCTCAATCAGCCCCAGCATTTT	CASRALGGLNQPQHF
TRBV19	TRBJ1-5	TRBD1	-	TGTGCCAGTTCGGACAGGGGGCTTTATCAGCCCCAGCATTTT	CASSDRGLYQPQHF
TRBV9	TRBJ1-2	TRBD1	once	TGTGCCAGCAGCGCCGACCCGGAAGGGGACAGGGGCGGCTACACCTTC	CASSADPEGDRGGYTF
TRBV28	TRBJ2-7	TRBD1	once	TGTGCCAGCAGTACAGGGGCTAACTCCTACGAGCAGTACTTC	CASSTGANSYEQYF
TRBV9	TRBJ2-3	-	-	TGTGCCAGCAGCCCACAGACCGACGATACGCAGTATTTT	CASSPQTDDTQYF
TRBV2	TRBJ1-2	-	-	TGTGCCAGCAGCCAGGACTATGGCTACACCTTC	CASSQDYGYTF
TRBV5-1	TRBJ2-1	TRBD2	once	TGCGCCAGCGGGACTAGCGGGGCCTACAATGAGCAGTTCTTC	CASGTSGAYNEQFF
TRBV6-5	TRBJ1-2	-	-	TGTGCCAGCAGTTACTCTCTCGAGCTAACTAACTATGGCTACACCTTC	CASSYSLELTNYGYTF
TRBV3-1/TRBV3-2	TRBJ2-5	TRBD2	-	TGTGCCAGCAGATTGTCTAGCGGGGGGAAAGAGACCCAGTACTTC	CASRLSSGGKETQYF
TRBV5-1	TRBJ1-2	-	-	TGCGCCAGCAGCTTGGCCTCGGCGGGAAACTATGGCTACACCTTC	CASSLASAGNYGYTF
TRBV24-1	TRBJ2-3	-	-	TGTGCCACCAGCCGAAAAACAGGGGATACGCAGTATTTT	CATSRKTGDTQYF
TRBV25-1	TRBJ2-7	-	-	TGTGCCAGCAGTGAAAGTTTGGCAGGTCTCTACGAGCAGTACTTC	CASSESLAGLYEQYF
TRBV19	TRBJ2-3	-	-	TGTGCCAGTCGGAGAGCTGGAGACACCGGGGACATCTACCTTACTAGCACAGATACGCAGTATTTT	CASRRAGDTGDIYLTSTDTQYF
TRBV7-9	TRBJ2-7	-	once	TGTGCCAGCACCATTACAGGGTCGGGTGACGAGCAGTACTTC	CASTITGSGDEQYF
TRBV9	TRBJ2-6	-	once	TGTGCCAGCAGCCCCCCAGGGGCTGGGGCCAACGTCCTGACTTTC	CASSPPGAGANVLTF
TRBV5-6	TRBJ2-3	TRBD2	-	TGTGCCAGCAGCTCGCGGAGCGGGGGGTTCACAGATACGCAGTATTTT	CASSSRSGGFTDTQYF
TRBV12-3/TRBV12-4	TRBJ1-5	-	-	TGTGCCAGCAGTTCGGGTAATCAGCCCCAGCATTTT	CASSSGNQPQHF
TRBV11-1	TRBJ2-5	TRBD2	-	TGTGCCAGCAACGAAGGACTAGCGCCCCAAGAGACCCAGTACTTC	CASNEGLAPQETQYF
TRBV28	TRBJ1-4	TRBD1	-	TGTGCCAGCAGTTTAGGGGGGACAGCTAATGAAAAACTGTTTTTT	CASSLGGTANEKLFF
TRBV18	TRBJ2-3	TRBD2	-	TGTGCCAGCTCTCCAGCGGGGGGCACAGATACGCAGTATTTT	CASSPAGGTDTQYF
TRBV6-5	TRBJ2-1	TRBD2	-	TGTGCCAGCAGTTCCCGGGGGGGCGGGGCCTACAATGAGCAGTTCTTC	CASSSRGGGAYNEQFF
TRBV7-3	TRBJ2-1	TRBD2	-	TGTGCCAGCAGCCCCTCTTCGAGGGAGGGCAATGAGCAGTTCTTC	CASSPSSREGNEQFF
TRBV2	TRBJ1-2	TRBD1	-	TGTGCGACAGGGAACCGCTATGGCTACACCTTC	CATGNRYGYTF
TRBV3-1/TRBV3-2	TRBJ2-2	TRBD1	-	TGTGCCAGCAGCCTTCTACCGGGACAGCCGTTTTTT	CASSLLPGQPFF
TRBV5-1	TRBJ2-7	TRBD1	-	TGCGCCAGCAGAGGATATGACAGGGGCTACGAGCAGTACTTC	CASRGYDRGYEQYF
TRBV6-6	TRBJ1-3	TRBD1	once	TGTGCCAGCGGACAGGGGGCGCGGGGAAACACCATATATTTT	CASGQGARGNTIYF
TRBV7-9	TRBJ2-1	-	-	TGTGCCAGCAGCCCCCGGGACTACAATGAGCAGTTCTTC	CASSPRDYNEQFF
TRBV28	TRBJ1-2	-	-	TGTGCCAGCAGTTTGGGTAGGGGAGGCTACACCTTC	CASSLGRGGYTF
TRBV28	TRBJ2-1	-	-	TGTGCCAGCAGTTCTGGGACTGAAATATGGGGCAATGAGCAGTTCTTC	CASSSGTEIWGNEQFF
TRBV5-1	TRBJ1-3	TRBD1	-	TGCGCCAGCAGCTCCGGACAGGTCTCTGGAAACACCATATATTTT	CASSSGQVSGNTIYF
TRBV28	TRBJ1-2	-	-	TGTGCCAGCGTATACAGGGCGAGCTACACCTTC	CASVYRASYTF
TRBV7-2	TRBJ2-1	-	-	TGTGCCAGCAGCTTATCCCCCTTTCTCAATGAGCAGTTCTTC	CASSLSPFLNEQFF
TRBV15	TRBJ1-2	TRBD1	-	TGTGCCACCAGCAGAGGGGACAGGGTGATTAACTATGGCTACACCTTC	CATSRGDRVINYGYTF
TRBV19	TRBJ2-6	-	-	TGTGCCAGTAGTTCGGACTCAGGGGACACCGGGGCCAACGTCCTGACTTTC	CASSSDSGDTGANVLTF
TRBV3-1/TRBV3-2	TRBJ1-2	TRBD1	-	TGTGCCAGCAGCCATTCACAGGGGTTCCAAGGCTACACCTTC	CASSHSQGFQGYTF
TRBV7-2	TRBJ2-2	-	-	TGTGCCAGCAGCTTAGGAGCACTTTTCGCGAACACCGGGGAGCTGTTTTTT	CASSLGALFANTGELFF
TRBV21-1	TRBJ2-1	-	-	TGTGCCAGCAGCAAAAGCTCACCGGGGGTCAGCAAGGAGCAGTTCTTC	CASSKSSPGVSKEQFF
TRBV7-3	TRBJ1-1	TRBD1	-	TGTGCCAGCAGTTCCGACAGGGATAATGAAGCTTTCTTT	CASSSDRDNEAFF